The present T cell receptor (beta chain) was sequenced within a study of Ad26.COV2.S vaccination and SARS-CoV-2 variants. The treatment was: 19 received Ad26.COV2.S at low or high dose, single or two shots; five or six received placebo; per-sample allocation not given. After the first vaccine or placebo injection, samples were drawn on day 63. The shot given was an Ad26 vector that makes Wuhan-strain SARS-CoV-2 spike. Some clones are missing from TCRdb's copy, which holds only in-frame ones; the method was immunoSEQ multiplex PCR. Of 350,000 to 550,000 clones in the sample, about 88% were seen once. The CDR3 spans 16 residues. Trimming left V 1 base short and J 9 bases short, with 17 bases between. From germline, CDR1 is SGHDT and CDR2 YYEEEE.

This TCR was recovered from a person aged 18-65 years who received the Ad26.COV2.S COVID-19 vaccine or a placebo. The chain carries TRBV5-6 and TRBJ1-6; D is possibly TRBD1 (5 bases). The sequenced sample was peripheral blood, obtained in a trial of Ad26.COV2.S vaccine versus placebo. The chain's CDR3 is CASSLSGQLLSSPLHF. Here the CDR3 DNA reads TGTGCCAGCAGCTTGTCGGGGCAGCTCCTATCTTCACCCCTCCACTTT.